This T cell receptor beta chain was profiled in a study of cytomegalovirus exposure and HLA in healthy donors. Overall study context: Researchers previously reported finding 90 million to 130 million unique TCR beta sequences from 170 million or so T cells. Clustering assigned approximately 78% of the approximately 430 genotyped donors to the Caucasian-associated ancestry cluster. Study outcomes and limitations: Later on, an analysis found that several of the most significant clusters appeared to be linked to common viral pathogens, which included parvovirus B19. Segments of the TCR beta V type were, in most cases, productive about 87% or about 30% of the time in an earlier analysis.

Per the germline V gene, CDR1 is SGHTS and CDR2 is YDEGEE. CDR3 size: 14 residues. The PCR used 60 Vbeta and 13 Jbeta primers. The method was immunoSEQ multiplex PCR; TCRdb's version includes in-frame clones alone and lacks a portion of them. This sample carries more than 90,000 clones, under 90% of them seen once, and the ten largest clones take around 4.2%. About this clone itself: Its target is unknown.

The clonotype was recovered from an older woman in good health and CMV-seropositive. The sample comprised PBMCs. The chain uses TRBV5-8 and TRBJ2-5; maybe TRBD1 (6 bases). The J call may be wrong; the DNA end is better matched by TRBJ2-7. DNA for the CDR3: TGTGCCAGCAGCTCTGGTCGGACAGTTCGCGAGCAGTACTTC. Translated, it gives CASSSGRTVREQYF.